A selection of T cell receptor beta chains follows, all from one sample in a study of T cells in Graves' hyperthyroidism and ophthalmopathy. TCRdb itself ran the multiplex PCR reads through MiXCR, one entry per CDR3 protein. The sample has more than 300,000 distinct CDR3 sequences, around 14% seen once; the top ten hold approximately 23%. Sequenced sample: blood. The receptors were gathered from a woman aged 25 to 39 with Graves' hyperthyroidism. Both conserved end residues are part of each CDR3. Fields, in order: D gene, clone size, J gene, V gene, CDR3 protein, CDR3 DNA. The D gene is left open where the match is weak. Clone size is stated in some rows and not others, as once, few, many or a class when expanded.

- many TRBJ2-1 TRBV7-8 CASSPPSGTRNNEQFF TGTGCCAGCAGCCCCCCGTCCGGGACACGCAACAATGAGCAGTTCTTC
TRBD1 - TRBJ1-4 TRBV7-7 CASGTGQNEKLFF TGTGCTAGCGGGACAGGGCAGAATGAAAAACTGTTTTTT
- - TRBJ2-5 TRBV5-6 CASSFLRVETQYF TGTGCCAGCAGCTTCCTCAGAGTAGAGACCCAGTACTTC
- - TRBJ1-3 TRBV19 CASKERNTIYF TGTGCCAGTAAGGAACGCAACACCATATATTTT
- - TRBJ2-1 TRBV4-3 CASSQDPSDGNEQFF TGCGCCAGCAGCCAAGATCCTAGCGACGGCAATGAGCAGTTCTTC
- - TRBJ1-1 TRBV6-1 CASSPTLGRSTEAFF TGTGCCAGCAGTCCCACCCTCGGGAGGAGCACTGAAGCTTTCTTT
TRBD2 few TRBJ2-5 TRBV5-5 CASSVSGRARETQYF TGTGCCAGCAGCGTTAGCGGGAGGGCCAGGGAGACCCAGTACTTC
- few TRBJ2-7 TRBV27 CASSLGARESSYEQYF TGTGCCAGCAGTCTTGGAGCACGGGAGAGCTCCTACGAGCAGTACTTC
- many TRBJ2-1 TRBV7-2 CASSNRNEQFF TGTGCCAGCAGCAATAGGAATGAGCAGTTCTTC
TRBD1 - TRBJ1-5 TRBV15 CATSRDMLGQSNQPQHF TGTGCCACCAGCAGAGATATGCTGGGACAGAGCAATCAGCCCCAGCATTTT
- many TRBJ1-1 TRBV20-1 CSAPRAWRVDTEAFF TGCAGTGCCCCCCGCGCGTGGAGGGTGGACACTGAAGCTTTCTTT
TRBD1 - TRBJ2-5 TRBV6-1 CASRPGTGDQYF TGTGCCAGCCGACCCGGGACAGGGGACCAGTACTTC
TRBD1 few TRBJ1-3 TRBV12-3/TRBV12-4 CASSYTGAGNTIYF TGTGCCAGCAGCTACACAGGGGCCGGAAACACCATATATTTT
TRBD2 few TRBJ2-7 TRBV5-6 CASSSGLAGVYEQYF TGTGCCAGCAGCTCCGGACTAGCGGGAGTCTACGAGCAGTACTTC
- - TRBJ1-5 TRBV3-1 CASGTLLGQPQHF TGTGCCAGCGGGACACTATTGGGTCAGCCCCAGCATTTT
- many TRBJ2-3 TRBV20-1 CSARGRTFTDTQYF TGCAGTGCTAGAGGGCGAACCTTCACAGATACGCAGTATTTT
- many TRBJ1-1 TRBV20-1 CSAPDTEAFF TGCAGTGCGCCCGACACTGAAGCTTTCTTT
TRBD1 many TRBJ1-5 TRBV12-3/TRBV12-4 CASSLRTGPSQPQHF TGTGCCAGCAGTTTGAGGACAGGGCCGAGTCAGCCCCAGCATTTT
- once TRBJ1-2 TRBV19 CASSLLYSGYTF TGTGCCAGTAGCCTACTCTACTCTGGCTACACCTTC
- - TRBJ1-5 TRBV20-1 CSARDATANQPQHF TGCAGTGCTAGAGACGCGACAGCCAATCAGCCCCAGCATTTT
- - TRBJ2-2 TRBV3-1 CASSQNSGFVGELFF TGTGCCAGCAGCCAAAATTCGGGGTTTGTAGGGGAGCTGTTTTTT
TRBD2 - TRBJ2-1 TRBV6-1 CASSTPGGEGQFF TGTGCCAGCAGTACGCCGGGCGGGGAGGGGCAGTTCTTC
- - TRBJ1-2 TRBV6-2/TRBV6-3 CASSFIQGFDYGYTF TGTGCCAGCAGTTTTATACAGGGTTTCGACTATGGCTACACCTTC
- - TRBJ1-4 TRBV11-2 CASSLERLNEKLFF TGTGCCAGCAGCTTAGAACGACTTAATGAAAAACTGTTTTTT
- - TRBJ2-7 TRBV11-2 CASSQSGGPDEQYF TGTGCCAGCAGCCAATCCGGGGGGCCCGACGAGCAGTACTTC
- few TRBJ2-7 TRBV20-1 CSAYLRDTVTREQYF TGCAGTGCTTACCTTCGGGACACCGTTACGAGGGAGCAGTACTTC
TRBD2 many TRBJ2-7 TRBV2 CASSGLAGKSSYEQYF TGTGCCAGCAGTGGGCTAGCGGGAAAGAGCTCCTACGAGCAGTACTTC
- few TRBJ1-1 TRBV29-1 CSPVTVMNTEAFF TGCAGCCCCGTGACGGTCATGAACACTGAAGCTTTCTTT
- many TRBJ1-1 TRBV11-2 CASSLIQVQRVNTEAFF TGTGCCAGCAGCCTCATACAGGTACAACGGGTGAACACTGAAGCTTTCTTT
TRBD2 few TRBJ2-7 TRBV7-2 CASSPSGSLSYEQYF TGTGCCAGCAGCCCCAGCGGGAGCCTCTCCTACGAGCAGTACTTC
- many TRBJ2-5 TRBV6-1 CASSSGGALQETQYF TGTGCCAGCAGTTCAGGCGGGGCCTTACAAGAGACCCAGTACTTC
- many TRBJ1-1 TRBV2 CATKTNRLWDTEAFF TGTGCCACCAAAACGAACAGGCTGTGGGACACTGAAGCTTTCTTT
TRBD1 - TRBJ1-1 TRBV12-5 CASGPGGTGGLLTEAFF TGTGCTAGTGGTCCCGGTGGGACAGGGGGTCTATTGACTGAAGCTTTCTTT
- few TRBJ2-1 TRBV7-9 CASSLDIGPHNEQFF TGTGCCAGCAGCTTAGACATCGGTCCCCACAATGAGCAGTTCTTC
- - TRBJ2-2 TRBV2 CASQRIDTGELFF TGTGCCAGCCAGCGGATAGACACCGGGGAGCTGTTTTTT
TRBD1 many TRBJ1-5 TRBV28 CASSPLDRVPTQPQHF TGTGCCAGCAGTCCCCTCGACAGGGTTCCTACTCAGCCCCAGCATTTT
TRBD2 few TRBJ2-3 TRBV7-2 CASSLGLAPWVDTQYF TGTGCCAGCAGCTTAGGACTAGCGCCTTGGGTAGATACGCAGTATTTT
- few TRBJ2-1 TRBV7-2 CASSSPLGSEKGNEQFF TGTGCCAGCAGCTCTCCCCTAGGTAGCGAGAAGGGGAATGAGCAGTTCTTC
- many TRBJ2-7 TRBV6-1 CASSQRHISYEQYF TGTGCCAGCAGTCAGCGGCATATTTCCTACGAGCAGTACTTC
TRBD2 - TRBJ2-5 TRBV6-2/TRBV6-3 CASSHTGSGTEETQYF TGTGCCAGCAGTCACACCGGTAGCGGGACCGAAGAGACCCAGTACTTC
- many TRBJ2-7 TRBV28 CASSLSSYEQYF TGTGCCAGCAGCTTAAGCTCCTACGAGCAGTACTTC
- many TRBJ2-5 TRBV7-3 CASSLSGARLETQYF TGTGCCAGCAGCTTATCCGGGGCGCGGCTGGAGACCCAGTACTTC
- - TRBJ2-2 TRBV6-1 CASIGESGELFF TGTGCCAGCATTGGGGAGTCCGGGGAGCTGTTTTTT
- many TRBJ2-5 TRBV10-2 CASSSRGYGETQYF TGCGCCAGCAGTTCACGAGGATATGGGGAGACCCAGTACTTC
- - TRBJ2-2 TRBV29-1 CSVGAVVNTGELFF TGCAGCGTTGGTGCCGTAGTAAACACCGGGGAGCTGTTTTTT
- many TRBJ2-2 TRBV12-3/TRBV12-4 CASSLRPSGSRSGELFF TGTGCCAGCAGTTTACGTCCTTCCGGGAGCCGCTCCGGGGAGCTGTTTTTT
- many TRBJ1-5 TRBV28 CASSYDSYQPQHF TGTGCCAGCAGTTACGACAGCTATCAGCCCCAGCATTTT